The rows below give T cell receptor beta chains drawn from one sample of a study of shared clonotypes between healthy human individuals. Measured with immunoSEQ multiplex PCR; TCRdb has only the in-frame clones, and not every one. The repertoire consists of over 1.4 million clones, with roughly 96% occurring once and the leading ten covering over 1%. Sample: naive CD4+ T cells sorted from blood. The origin of the receptors is a man under 40 in good health. Each CDR3 is given with its conserved first and last residue. The order of the fields is J gene, clone size, V gene, D gene, CDR3 DNA, CDR3 protein. The D gene is left open where the match is weak. The size entry is marked missing in some rows and otherwise reads once, few, many or a size class.

j_call: TRBJ2-3; clone_size: .; v_call: TRBV28; d_call: .; cdr3_nt: TGTGCCAGCAGGTCTTATTACAGAAGCACAGATACGCAGTATTTT; cdr3_aa: CASRSYYRSTDTQYF
j_call: TRBJ2-7; clone_size: .; v_call: TRBV15; d_call: .; cdr3_nt: TGTGCCACCAGCAGGGGGGACGGAAACTCCTACGAGCAGTACTTC; cdr3_aa: CATSRGDGNSYEQYF
j_call: TRBJ2-3; clone_size: .; v_call: TRBV11-3; d_call: .; cdr3_nt: TGTGCCAGCAGCTTTAGAGGGGGTACGCAGTATTTT; cdr3_aa: CASSFRGGTQYF
j_call: TRBJ2-3; clone_size: .; v_call: TRBV29-1; d_call: TRBD2; cdr3_nt: TGCAGCGTTACCGGGACTAGCGGGAGGCCCACAGATACGCAGTATTTT; cdr3_aa: CSVTGTSGRPTDTQYF
j_call: TRBJ1-4; clone_size: .; v_call: TRBV7-8; d_call: .; cdr3_nt: TGTGCCAGCAGCTTAGTGGTACCTTACTCCGAAAAACTGTTTTTT; cdr3_aa: CASSLVVPYSEKLFF
j_call: TRBJ2-7; clone_size: .; v_call: TRBV9; d_call: .; cdr3_nt: TGTGCCAGCAGCGTAGGATCTGACCTAACCTACGAGCAGTACTTC; cdr3_aa: CASSVGSDLTYEQYF
j_call: TRBJ2-3; clone_size: .; v_call: TRBV28; d_call: .; cdr3_nt: TGTGCCAGCATCTCTAGCGCACTTACAGATACGCAGTATTTT; cdr3_aa: CASISSALTDTQYF
j_call: TRBJ2-2; clone_size: .; v_call: TRBV9; d_call: .; cdr3_nt: TGTGCCAGCAGCGTAGGCCCAGCCCACGGGGAGCTGTTTTTT; cdr3_aa: CASSVGPAHGELFF
j_call: TRBJ2-3; clone_size: .; v_call: TRBV28; d_call: .; cdr3_nt: TGTGCCAGCAGTTTATCGGGCTCAAGGAGCACAGATACGCAGTATTTT; cdr3_aa: CASSLSGSRSTDTQYF
j_call: TRBJ2-3; clone_size: .; v_call: TRBV2; d_call: .; cdr3_nt: TGTGCCAGCAGTGTGAAACTTCAGGATACGCAGTATTTT; cdr3_aa: CASSVKLQDTQYF
j_call: TRBJ2-2; clone_size: .; v_call: TRBV9; d_call: TRBD2; cdr3_nt: TGTGCCAGCAGCGTAGGAGGGAGGGGTGGAACCGGGGAGCTGTTTTTT; cdr3_aa: CASSVGGRGGTGELFF
j_call: TRBJ1-2; clone_size: .; v_call: TRBV9; d_call: .; cdr3_nt: TGTGCCAGCAGCGTAAGCAGATACTATGGCTACACCTTC; cdr3_aa: CASSVSRYYGYTF
j_call: TRBJ2-2; clone_size: .; v_call: TRBV19; d_call: TRBD1; cdr3_nt: TGTGCCAGCAACAGGGGAGCCGGGGAGCTGTTTTTT; cdr3_aa: CASNRGAGELFF
j_call: TRBJ2-5; clone_size: .; v_call: TRBV5-4; d_call: .; cdr3_nt: TGTGCCAGCAGGGTGACAGGTTCAAAAGAGACCCAGTACTTC; cdr3_aa: CASRVTGSKETQYF
j_call: TRBJ2-7; clone_size: .; v_call: TRBV5-1; d_call: TRBD1; cdr3_nt: TGCGCCAGCAGGGGACAGGTTGGCCCCTACGAGCAGTACTTC; cdr3_aa: CASRGQVGPYEQYF
j_call: TRBJ1-5; clone_size: .; v_call: TRBV7-8; d_call: .; cdr3_nt: TGTGCCAGCAGCCAAACAGGGTTCGGTCAGCCCCAGCATTTT; cdr3_aa: CASSQTGFGQPQHF
j_call: TRBJ2-1; clone_size: .; v_call: TRBV29-1; d_call: .; cdr3_nt: TGCAGCGTCGGGAGAACCTACAATGAGCAGTTCTTC; cdr3_aa: CSVGRTYNEQFF
j_call: TRBJ1-1; clone_size: .; v_call: TRBV7-9; d_call: .; cdr3_nt: TGTGCCAGCAGCCCCATGGGGGGGGACGGAATGAACACTGAAGCTTTCTTT; cdr3_aa: CASSPMGGDGMNTEAFF
j_call: TRBJ2-1; clone_size: .; v_call: TRBV4-2; d_call: TRBD1; cdr3_nt: TGTGCCAGCAGCCAAGATCCGGACAGGGGGCGTTTCTGGAATGAGCAGTTCTTC; cdr3_aa: CASSQDPDRGRFWNEQFF
j_call: TRBJ1-2; clone_size: .; v_call: TRBV27; d_call: TRBD1; cdr3_nt: TGTGCCAGCAGTTTATGGGTTGTAGGGCAGGGGGCCGTAGGCTACACCTTC; cdr3_aa: CASSLWVVGQGAVGYTF
j_call: TRBJ2-7; clone_size: .; v_call: TRBV5-4; d_call: .; cdr3_nt: TGTGCCAGCAGCTTGCAGGGCGGTTCGGTACTATACGAGCAGTACTTC; cdr3_aa: CASSLQGGSVLYEQYF
j_call: TRBJ2-3; clone_size: once; v_call: TRBV28; d_call: .; cdr3_nt: TGTGCCAGCAGTGGACCAAGAGGCCATACGCAGTATTTT; cdr3_aa: CASSGPRGHTQYF
j_call: TRBJ2-5; clone_size: .; v_call: TRBV7-9; d_call: .; cdr3_nt: TGTGCCAGCACCCCCCCGGGGCGCGGAGAGACCCAGTACTTC; cdr3_aa: CASTPPGRGETQYF
j_call: TRBJ2-3; clone_size: .; v_call: TRBV19; d_call: TRBD1; cdr3_nt: TGTGCCGTCCGGGACAGGGACACAGATACGCAGTATTTT; cdr3_aa: CAVRDRDTDTQYF
j_call: TRBJ2-1; clone_size: .; v_call: TRBV30; d_call: TRBD2; cdr3_nt: TGTGCCTGGAGTGTACTTCTAGCGGGTGAGCAGTTCTTC; cdr3_aa: CAWSVLLAGEQFF
j_call: TRBJ1-1; clone_size: .; v_call: TRBV11-2; d_call: .; cdr3_nt: TGTGCCAGCAGCAAATTTATACAGTCCGGTGAAGCTTTCTTT; cdr3_aa: CASSKFIQSGEAFF
j_call: TRBJ1-1; clone_size: .; v_call: TRBV2; d_call: .; cdr3_nt: TGTGCCAGCAGACAGGGACGGATGAACACTGAAGCTTTCTTT; cdr3_aa: CASRQGRMNTEAFF
j_call: TRBJ2-3; clone_size: .; v_call: TRBV15; d_call: TRBD2; cdr3_nt: TGTGCCACCAGCAGATCAACTAGCGGGAGGAGCACAGATACGCAGTATTTT; cdr3_aa: CATSRSTSGRSTDTQYF
j_call: TRBJ2-1; clone_size: .; v_call: TRBV10-3; d_call: TRBD2; cdr3_nt: TGTGCCATGACGGGAGGGCCTTACAATGAGCAGTTCTTC; cdr3_aa: CAMTGGPYNEQFF
j_call: TRBJ2-1; clone_size: .; v_call: TRBV28; d_call: .; cdr3_nt: TGTGCCAGCAGTTTACTGGTCGGACAGCGGGGAGTCAATGAGCAGTTCTTC; cdr3_aa: CASSLLVGQRGVNEQFF
j_call: TRBJ2-1; clone_size: .; v_call: TRBV15; d_call: .; cdr3_nt: TGTGCCACCAGCAACCGAGGCCTGCCCTACAATGAGCAGTTCTTC; cdr3_aa: CATSNRGLPYNEQFF
j_call: TRBJ2-2; clone_size: .; v_call: TRBV19; d_call: TRBD2; cdr3_nt: TGTGCCAGTAGTGTTCTAGCGGCGAACACCGGGGAGCTGTTTTTT; cdr3_aa: CASSVLAANTGELFF
j_call: TRBJ2-5; clone_size: .; v_call: TRBV25-1; d_call: .; cdr3_nt: TGTGCCAGCAGTCCAACTGGCAGGGCGTTTCTGGAGACCCAGTACTTC; cdr3_aa: CASSPTGRAFLETQYF
j_call: TRBJ2-1; clone_size: .; v_call: TRBV28; d_call: TRBD2; cdr3_nt: TGTGCCAGCAGTTTCCTGCTGGGGCAGGGGGCTTCTAGCGGGGGATCCTACAATGAGCAGTTCTTC; cdr3_aa: CASSFLLGQGASSGGSYNEQFF
j_call: TRBJ2-7; clone_size: .; v_call: TRBV5-5; d_call: .; cdr3_nt: TGTGCCAGCAGCTGGAACAGGGCTAGCGAGCAGTACTTC; cdr3_aa: CASSWNRASEQYF
j_call: TRBJ2-7; clone_size: .; v_call: TRBV28; d_call: .; cdr3_nt: TGTGCCAGCAACTCCATCGGGGGAGTGGGTGGTTACGAGCAGTACTTC; cdr3_aa: CASNSIGGVGGYEQYF
j_call: TRBJ1-4; clone_size: .; v_call: TRBV6-1; d_call: .; cdr3_nt: TGTGCCAGCAGTGAATTCGGCCCAACGGGTGAAAAACTGTTTTTT; cdr3_aa: CASSEFGPTGEKLFF
j_call: TRBJ2-3; clone_size: .; v_call: TRBV10-3; d_call: TRBD2; cdr3_nt: TGTGCCATCAGGCTGACTAGCGGAAGCACAGATACGCAGTATTTT; cdr3_aa: CAIRLTSGSTDTQYF
j_call: TRBJ1-4; clone_size: once; v_call: TRBV7-9; d_call: .; cdr3_nt: TGTGCCAGCAGCTTAAGCAGGGGTGCAACTAATGAAAAACTGTTTTTT; cdr3_aa: CASSLSRGATNEKLFF
j_call: TRBJ1-2; clone_size: .; v_call: TRBV5-4; d_call: TRBD1; cdr3_nt: TGTGCCAGCAGCTACAGGGGGCATGGTGGCTACACCTTC; cdr3_aa: CASSYRGHGGYTF
j_call: TRBJ2-3; clone_size: .; v_call: TRBV10-3; d_call: .; cdr3_nt: TGTGCCATCAAGGGACAAAGCACAGATACGCAGTATTTT; cdr3_aa: CAIKGQSTDTQYF
j_call: TRBJ2-7; clone_size: .; v_call: TRBV6-1; d_call: TRBD1; cdr3_nt: TGTGCCAGCAGCCTCCGGGACAGGGGCTCCTACGAGCAGTACTTC; cdr3_aa: CASSLRDRGSYEQYF
j_call: TRBJ2-5; clone_size: .; v_call: TRBV9; d_call: TRBD2; cdr3_nt: TGTGCCAGCAGCGCTAGCGGGAGGGCCCTTCCAGAGACCCAGTACTTC; cdr3_aa: CASSASGRALPETQYF
j_call: TRBJ2-7; clone_size: .; v_call: TRBV7-2; d_call: .; cdr3_nt: TGTGCCAGCAGCTTAGAGGTGGATCGCGAGCAGTACTTC; cdr3_aa: CASSLEVDREQYF
j_call: TRBJ2-3; clone_size: .; v_call: TRBV16; d_call: TRBD2; cdr3_nt: TGTGCCAGCAGCCAATGGAATTTAGCGGGAGGAGATACGCAGTATTTT; cdr3_aa: CASSQWNLAGGDTQYF
j_call: TRBJ2-1; clone_size: .; v_call: TRBV7-2; d_call: .; cdr3_nt: TGTGCCAGCAGGTCGGCCATCCATGATGAGCAGTTCTTC; cdr3_aa: CASRSAIHDEQFF
j_call: TRBJ2-1; clone_size: .; v_call: TRBV28; d_call: TRBD2; cdr3_nt: TGTGCCAGCAGTCCGGTGAGCGGGAGATTATTCAATGAGCAGTTCTTC; cdr3_aa: CASSPVSGRLFNEQFF
j_call: TRBJ1-1; clone_size: .; v_call: TRBV7-9; d_call: TRBD1; cdr3_nt: TGTGCCAGCAGCGCAAGTCAGGGGGTACACACTGAAGCTTTCTTT; cdr3_aa: CASSASQGVHTEAFF
j_call: TRBJ2-7; clone_size: .; v_call: TRBV4-1; d_call: TRBD1; cdr3_nt: TGCGCCAGCAGCCGACCGGGACAGTCCTACGAGCAGTACTTC; cdr3_aa: CASSRPGQSYEQYF
j_call: TRBJ2-7; clone_size: .; v_call: TRBV1; d_call: .; cdr3_nt: TGCACCAGCAGCCAAGATGGCGGTGGACAGGGGACCTACGAGCAGTACTTC; cdr3_aa: CTSSQDGGGQGTYEQYF
j_call: TRBJ2-5; clone_size: .; v_call: TRBV6-5; d_call: TRBD2; cdr3_nt: TGTGCCAGCAGTTATGGGACTAGTGGGGCGGAGACCCAGTACTTC; cdr3_aa: CASSYGTSGAETQYF
j_call: TRBJ2-5; clone_size: once; v_call: TRBV18; d_call: TRBD1; cdr3_nt: TGTGCCAGCTCACAAATTCAGGGGGCAATTGGAGAGACCCAGTACTTC; cdr3_aa: CASSQIQGAIGETQYF
j_call: TRBJ2-5; clone_size: .; v_call: TRBV9; d_call: TRBD2; cdr3_nt: TGTGCCAGCAGCGTACGGGGGGAAGAGACCCAGTACTTC; cdr3_aa: CASSVRGEETQYF
j_call: TRBJ2-1; clone_size: once; v_call: TRBV7-6; d_call: TRBD2; cdr3_nt: TGTGCCAGCAGACTGGGCGGGGGGCTGAACAATGAGCAGTTCTTC; cdr3_aa: CASRLGGGLNNEQFF